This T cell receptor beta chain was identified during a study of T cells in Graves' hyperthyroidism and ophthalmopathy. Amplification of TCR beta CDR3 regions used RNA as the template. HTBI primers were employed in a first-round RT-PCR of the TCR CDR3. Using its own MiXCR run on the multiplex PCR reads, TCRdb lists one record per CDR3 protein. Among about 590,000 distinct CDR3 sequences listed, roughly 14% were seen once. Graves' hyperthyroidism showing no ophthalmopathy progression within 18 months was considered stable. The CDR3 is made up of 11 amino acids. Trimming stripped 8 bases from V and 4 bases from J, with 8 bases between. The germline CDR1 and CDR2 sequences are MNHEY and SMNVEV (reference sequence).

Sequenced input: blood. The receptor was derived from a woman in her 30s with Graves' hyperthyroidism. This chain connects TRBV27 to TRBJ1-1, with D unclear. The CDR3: CASRLATEAFF. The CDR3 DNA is TGTGCCAGCCGCTTGGCCACTGAAGCTTTCTTT.